The 23 T cell receptor beta chains given below trace back to one sample, sequenced in a study of cytomegalovirus exposure and HLA in healthy donors. The study ran its PCR with 60 Vbeta and 13 Jbeta primers. Generated by immunoSEQ multiplex PCR, the TCRdb table keeps only in-frame clones and is missing some. The table lists some 96,000 clones, approximately 71% of them singletons. Sequencing input: PBMCs. The receptors were sampled from a female donor in good health and CMV-seronegative.

This rearrangement joins TRBV4-2 to TRBJ1-5; weak D call: TRBD1 (5 bases). Trimming left V 2 bases short and J 6 bases short, with 17 bases between. The CDR3 has 16 residues. Per germline, CDR1 LGHNA and CDR2 YNFKEQ. The CDR3 spells CASSQLSGERAQPQHF. CDR3 DNA: TGTGCCAGCAGCCAACTTTCGGGGGAAAGAGCTCAGCCCCAGCATTTT.

This chain uses TRBV19 with TRBJ1-3, with D tentatively TRBD1 (6 bases). Germline lookup yields CDR1 LNHDA and CDR2 SQIVND (reference sequence). V was trimmed by 7 bases and J by 0 bases, leaving 10 bases between them. This CDR3 is 14 amino acids long. CDR3: CASKGVSSGNTIYF. CDR3 DNA: TGTGCCAGTAAGGGGGTTAGCTCTGGAAACACCATATATTTT.

J is TRBJ1-2 and V is TRBV7-2, with TRBD1 matching over 7 bases. J lost 4 bases, V lost 5 bases, and 7 bases had no gene match. CDR1 and CDR2 (germline): SGHTA, FQGNSA. CDR3 length equals 14 residues. The CDR3 sequence is CASSPRGLGYGYTF. The CDR3, as DNA: TGTGCCAGCAGCCCGAGGGGGCTCGGCTATGGCTACACCTTC.

The chain links TRBV7-2 to TRBJ2-2; 9 positions match TRBD2. Germline-derived CDR1 and CDR2 are SGHTA and FQGNSA. The CDR3 length is 16 residues. With V trimmed by 5 bases and J by 7 bases, 11 bases remained unmatched. The CDR3 region is CASSITSGLKYGELFF. In DNA form, the CDR3 reads TGTGCCAGCAGCATTACTAGCGGGTTGAAGTACGGGGAGCTGTTTTTT.

This clone was counted between two and nine times. The chain has TRBV6-5 and TRBJ1-6; perhaps TRBD1 as D (5 bases). The CDR3 runs 14 residues. Looked up from germline, CDR1 is MNHEY and CDR2 is SVGAGI. The V end lost 4 bases, the J end lost 5 bases, and 9 bases lay between the germline ends. The CDR3 region has the DNA TGTGCCAGCAGTTCCGAGACAGATAATTCACCCCTCCACTTT. Translated, it gives CASSSETDNSPLHF.

This clone has only a few counts. Other DNA variants within this sample encode the same CDR3. The chain has TRBV18 and TRBJ1-2, with D maybe TRBD1 (6 bases). Trimming shortened V by 3 bases and J by 1 base, and 6 bases separated the two germline ends. This CDR3 has 13 amino acids. Germline V gives CDR1 KGHSH, CDR2 LQKENI. The CDR3 DNA is TGTGCCAGCTCACCGGACAGTAACTATGGCTACACCTTC. This sequence encodes CASSPDSNYGYTF. Combining the CDR3 with reference TRBV18 and TRBJ1-2 gives the whole variable domain NAGVMQNPRHLVRRRGQEARLRCSPMKGHSHVYWYRQLPEEGLKFMVYLQKENIIDESGMPKERFSAEFPKEGPSILRIQQVVRGDSAAYFCASSPDSNYGYTFGSGTRLTVV.

This clone was seen just once. The J gene is TRBJ2-1, the V gene TRBV5-4; D may be TRBD2 (6 bases). CDR1 is SGHNT, CDR2 YYREEE, per germline (reference sequence). V was pared by 4 bases and J by 4 bases, with 15 bases between. This CDR3 is built from 15 residues. CDR3 in DNA: TGTGCCAGCAGCGCGGGGACCACCGGATACAATGAGCAGTTCTTC. Encoded protein: CASSAGTTGYNEQFF. Supplemented by reference TRBV5-4 and TRBJ2-1, the full variable domain reads ETGVTQSPTHLIKTRGQQVTLRCSSQSGHNTVSWYQQALGQGPQFIFQYYREEENGRGNFPPRFSGLQFPNYSSELNVNALELDDSALYLCASSAGTTGYNEQFFGPGTRLTVL.

This clone was seen a few times. The V gene is TRBV29-1, the J gene TRBJ2-2; 7 nucleotides align to TRBD2. V was pared by 6 bases and J by 9 bases, with 13 bases of the junction left unmatched. Looked up from germline, CDR1 is SQVTM and CDR2 is ANQGSEA. This CDR3 region has 14 residues. This CDR3 is CSVAPLAAQRELFF. The CDR3 DNA reads as TGCAGCGTGGCCCCCCTAGCGGCTCAGCGGGAGCTGTTTTTT.

Only a few counts were recorded for this clone. This chain joins TRBV28 and TRBJ2-1; 7 positions match TRBD1. The V gene's germline CDR1 is MDHEN and CDR2 SYDVKM. The length of the CDR3 is 15 residues. V gave up 4 bases and J gave up 4 bases; unmatched junction bases: 7. The CDR3 region is CASSSGTVFYNEQFF. CDR3 DNA sequence: TGTGCCAGCAGTTCGGGGACAGTATTTTACAATGAGCAGTTCTTC.

The chain combines TRBV30 with TRBJ1-2; 9 nucleotides line up with TRBD1. The V segment lost 0 bases and the J segment 4 bases; nucleotides outside the gene matches: 18. Germline assignment: CDR1 GTSNPN and CDR2 SVGIG (reference sequence). CDR3 size: 19 residues. Written as DNA, the CDR3 is TGTGCCTGGAGTGTAGATTTCGCCGGGACAGGGCTGTGGATCTATGGCTACACCTTC. Translated, it gives CAWSVDFAGTGLWIYGYTF.

The chain carries TRBV7-8 and TRBJ2-5; D is ambiguous. CDR1 is SGHVS, CDR2 FQNEAQ, per germline. CDR3 length: 14 residues. V lost 3 bases to trimming and J lost 5 bases, with 13 bases between them. CDR3: CASSFYVPQETQYF. The DNA of the CDR3 is TGTGCCAGCAGCTTTTACGTCCCCCAGGAGACCCAGTACTTC. The full variable domain, completed using reference TRBV7-8 and TRBJ2-5, is GAGVSQSPRYKVAKRGQDVALRCDPISGHVSLFWYQQALGQGPEFLTYFQNEAQLDKSGLPSDRFFAERPEGSVSTLKIQRTQQEDSAVYLCASSFYVPQETQYFGPGTRLLVL.

The J gene is TRBJ1-3, the V gene TRBV7-9, with TRBD1 matching over 9 bases. The CDR3 contains 15 residues. V trimming: 4 bases; J trimming: 4 bases; junction bases outside the gene matches: 5. CDR1 is SEHNR and CDR2 is FQNEAQ in the germline V gene (reference sequence). Here the CDR3 reads CASSSQGAEGNTIYF. CDR3 DNA: TGTGCCAGCAGCTCACAGGGGGCCGAAGGAAACACCATATATTTT.

The chain uses TRBV7-8 and TRBJ1-5; 7 nucleotides line up with TRBD1. J lost 5 bases, V lost 1 base, and 5 bases had no gene match. The CDR3 extends over 15 amino acids. The V gene's germline CDR1 is SGHVS and CDR2 FQNEAQ. The CDR3 region has the DNA TGTGCCAGCAGCTTAGGGGTGGGACAGTATCAGCCCCAGCATTTT. Protein product: CASSLGVGQYQPQHF.

V usage is TRBV29-1 and J usage is TRBJ2-2, with D perhaps TRBD2 (6 bases). Germline lookup yields CDR1 SQVTM and CDR2 ANQGSEA. This CDR3 has 12 amino acids. The ends were cut back, 7 bases at V and 6 bases at J, with 12 bases in the middle. The CDR3 nucleotides read TGCAGCGCCCGACTAGGTTCCGGGGAGCTGTTTTTT. Its translation is CSARLGSGELFF.

The V call is TRBV5-1, the J call TRBJ2-7, with TRBD1 identical over 9 bases. This CDR3 contains 17 residues. V gave up 0 bases and J gave up 0 bases; unmatched junction bases: 7. Germline-derived CDR1 and CDR2 are SGHRS and YFSETQ. DNA for the CDR3: TGCGCCAGCAGCTTGGGGGGGACAGGGTTCAGCTCCTACGAGCAGTACTTC. It translates to CASSLGGTGFSSYEQYF.

This chain uses TRBV4-2 with TRBJ2-5; TRBD2 is a possible D gene (6 bases). Germline V gives CDR1 LGHNA, CDR2 YNFKEQ. CDR3 size: 16 residues. Trimming shortened V by 2 bases and J by 5 bases, and 18 bases separated the two germline ends. The CDR3 nucleotides are TGTGCCAGCAGCCAAAAGGGCGGGGTCTTCAGGGAGACCCAGTACTTC. It encodes CASSQKGGVFRETQYF.

The chain couples TRBV6-6 to TRBJ2-7; 9 bases align to TRBD1. The CDR3 contains 15 residues. Germline values: CDR1 MNHNY, CDR2 SVGAGI (reference sequence). V lost 3 bases to trimming and J lost 2 bases; unmatched junction nucleotides: 5. CDR3 DNA sequence: TGTGCCAGCAGTTATCGGGGACAGGGAACCTACGAGCAGTACTTC. Residues: CASSYRGQGTYEQYF.

This clone was seen once. The rearrangement uses TRBV7-3 and TRBJ2-3; 10 nucleotides agree with TRBD2. The V gene's germline CDR1 is SGHTA and CDR2 FQGTGA. CDR3 length: 16 amino acids. The junction had 9 bases not matched to a gene; V was cut back by 5 bases and J by 4 bases. The CDR3 sequence: CASSLLAGNIPDTQYF. CDR3 nucleotide sequence: TGTGCCAGCAGCCTACTAGCGGGAAATATTCCAGATACGCAGTATTTT.

This clone was detected a few times. V usage is TRBV6-5 and J usage is TRBJ2-7; possible D gene TRBD2, 6 bases. V was pared by 2 bases and J by 2 bases, with 16 bases between. The CDR3 is 16 residues long. Germline CDR1 and CDR2: MNHEY and SVGAGI. The CDR3 region is CASSYLYGGGTYEQYF. As DNA, the CDR3 is TGTGCCAGCAGTTACCTCTACGGTGGGGGGACCTACGAGCAGTACTTC.

This clone was observed a few times. The chain employs TRBV5-1 and TRBJ1-4; 7 bases line up with TRBD1. The CDR3 is made up of 20 amino acids. Germline V gene data show CDR1 as SGHRS and CDR2 as YFSETQ. V gave up 2 bases and J gave up 7 bases; unmatched junction bases: 23. The CDR3 sequence is CASSFSTHTRGTMGGEKLFF. In DNA form, the CDR3 reads TGCGCCAGCAGCTTCTCGACCCATACCAGGGGGACAATGGGAGGTGAAAAACTGTTTTTT. The full variable domain, completed using reference TRBV5-1 and TRBJ1-4, is KAGVTQTPRYLIKTRGQQVTLSCSPISGHRSVSWYQQTPGQGLQFLFEYFSETQRNKGNFPGRFSGRQFSNSRSEMNVSTLELGDSALYLCASSFSTHTRGTMGGEKLFFGSGTQLSVL.

A remark on this clone: Other nucleotide sequences from this sample produce the same CDR3. The rearrangement links TRBV14 to TRBJ1-2; D uncertain. The V and J ends lost 4 bases and 3 bases respectively, with 9 bases between them. The germline gives CDR1 SGHDN, CDR2 FVKESK. The CDR3 has 13 residues. CDR3 in amino acids: CASSRGRYYGYTF. Written as DNA, the CDR3 is TGTGCCAGCAGCCGAGGGCGGTACTATGGCTACACCTTC.

J is TRBJ2-7 and V is TRBV10-2; D perhaps matches TRBD1 (7 bases). The germline V gene has CDR1 WSHSY and CDR2 SAAADI. V was pared by 10 bases and J by 4 bases, with 20 bases between. This CDR3 has 14 residues. CDR3 nucleotides: TGCGCCACCCAGGGGGGACGGTTATCATACGAGCAGTACTTC. Translating gives CATQGGRLSYEQYF.

The rearrangement joins TRBV27 to TRBJ1-5, with 8 bases matching TRBD1. The CDR3 has 16 amino acids. Trimming removed 4 bases from V and 4 bases from J; junction bases left unmatched: 9. Germline V CDR1 and CDR2: MNHEY, SMNVEV (reference sequence). CDR3 nucleotides: TGTGCCAGCAGTTCTTTCCAGGGGGCAAGAAATCAGCCCCAGCATTTT. This sequence encodes CASSSFQGARNQPQHF.